This TCR beta chain was captured in a study of blood T cell repertoires in COVID-19. Study as a whole: Spain, Italy and the United States supplied samples that represented acute and convalescent COVID-19. The analysed material was cDNA or gDNA that came from T cells, B-cell-depleted T cells, or PBMCs.

In the original processing: Reference gene primers were amplified, and this amplification served to estimate nucleated cell counts. Profiled with immunoSEQ multiplex PCR; TCRdb holds only in-frame clones, not every one. Clone size and V and J calls were adopted from that table, with D and trimming inferred from the DNA. The data show about 230,000 clones, 75% to 85% seen once. The CDR3 has 13 amino acids. Germline CDR1 and CDR2: MDHEN and SYDVKM. Trimming removed 1 base from V and 6 bases from J; junction bases left unmatched: 1. Specimen: peripheral blood. V usage is TRBV28 and J usage is TRBJ1-2; 8 positions match TRBD1. The source is a woman in her 40s who had recovered from COVID-19. The CDR3 region has the DNA TGTGCCAGCAGTTTATTACAGGGGGATGGCTACACCTTC. Protein product: CASSLLQGDGYTF.